These 9 T cell receptor beta chains were all obtained from the same sample, sequenced in a study of CD8 T cells in Susac syndrome. Random hexamers served to reverse transcribe about 0.45 to 1 ug RNA. TCRdb reprocessed the immunoSEQ multiplex PCR reads with MiXCR, giving one entry per CDR3 protein. The sample includes around 140,000 distinct CDR3 sequences, approximately 79% of them seen just once. The sequenced sample consisted of CD8+ T cells from PBMCs. The receptor set was obtained from a human donor with multiple sclerosis.

This clonotype was seen a single time. The V and J genes are TRBV24-1 and TRBJ1-2; D is uncertain. V lost 4 bases and J lost 3, with 11 bases in between. This CDR3 has 14 residues. Germline CDR1 KGHDR, CDR2 SFDVKD. The CDR3 sequence is CATSDPLMHYGYTF. In DNA, the CDR3 is TGTGCCACCAGTGACCCGTTAATGCACTATGGCTACACCTTC.

Only one count was recorded for this clonotype. V and J are TRBV18 and TRBJ2-3, with D unclear. Germline V gene sequence: CDR1 KGHSH, CDR2 LQKENI. The V end lost 8 bases, the J end lost 2 bases, and 14 bases lay between the germline ends. The CDR3 runs 14 residues. In nucleotides, the CDR3 is TGTGCCAGCCAGTGGGCCCTAACCACAGATACGCAGTATTTT. This translates into CASQWALTTDTQYF.

The chain is built from TRBV7-8 and TRBJ1-2; D remains unclear. CDR1 is SGHVS and CDR2 is FQNEAQ in the germline V gene. The V gene lost 3 bases and the J gene lost 6 bases, with 17 bases spanning the gap. The CDR3 contains 15 residues. CDR3 amino acids: CASSFLGRVGNGYTF. The CDR3 coding sequence is TGTGCCAGCAGCTTTCTTGGGAGGGTTGGAAATGGCTACACCTTC.

V gene TRBV11-2 combines with J gene TRBJ2-5; TRBD2 is a possible D gene (7 bases). CDR1 SGHAT and CDR2 FQNNGV come from the germline V gene. The CDR3 is 16 residues long. V lost 0 bases and J lost 2, with 13 bases in between. DNA of the CDR3: TGTGCCAGCAGCTTAGAATGGGAGGGGGGGCAAGAGACCCAGTACTTC. Amino acids: CASSLEWEGGQETQYF.

The V call is TRBV9, the J call TRBJ1-1; a weak D match, TRBD1 (5 bases). V gave up 10 bases and J gave up 3 bases, with 19 bases separating them. The germline V gene encodes CDR1 SGDLS and CDR2 YYNGEE. The CDR3 sequence is 14 residues long. The CDR3 here is CALGKGREDTEAFF. The CDR3 DNA is TGTGCCCTCGGAAAGGGGCGAGAAGACACTGAAGCTTTCTTT.

The chain recombines TRBV7-9 with TRBJ2-7; the D gene is possibly TRBD1 (6 bases). The CDR3 has 15 residues. The V end lost 5 bases, the J end lost 6 bases, and 20 bases lay between the germline ends. In germline, CDR1 is SEHNR, CDR2 FQNEAQ (reference sequence). The CDR3 loop reads CASSQAGQPYPEQYV. DNA of the CDR3: TGTGCCAGCAGCCAAGCCGGACAGCCCTACCCCGAGCAGTACGTC.

J is TRBJ1-1 and V is TRBV19; D might be TRBD1 (5 bases). V dropped 5 bases and J dropped 2 bases, with 12 bases sitting between them. There are 14 residues in the CDR3. The germline CDR1 and CDR2 sequences are LNHDA and SQIVND (reference sequence). CDR3 sequence reads: CASSFGTPNTEAFF. CDR3 DNA sequence: TGTGCCAGTAGTTTCGGGACGCCTAACACTGAAGCTTTCTTT.

CDR3 coding DNA: TGTGCCACCAGTGATTCCCGACAGGGGGAAGCTTTCTTT. This gives the protein CATSDSRQGEAFF. The rearrangement links TRBV24-1 to TRBJ1-1, with 8 bases identical to TRBD1. The CDR3 totals 13 residues. V lost 2 bases and J lost 8; bases outside the gene matches: 3. Germline V gene sequence: CDR1 KGHDR, CDR2 SFDVKD.

This chain uses TRBV6-1 with TRBJ1-1; D gene uncertain. The V end lost 6 bases, the J end lost 7 bases, and 18 bases lay between the germline ends. The CDR3 is 14 amino acids. Germline V lookup: CDR1 MNHNS, CDR2 SASEGT. The CDR3 sequence is CASSLAGPSIEAFF. The CDR3, as DNA: TGTGCCAGCAGCCTTGCTGGTCCTAGTATTGAAGCTTTCTTT.